This note documents a single TCR beta chain sequence. There is no known antigen for this receptor. No much larger clone exists at a distance of one base, and base qualities are not known. After around 11 days of culture, CD4+ T cells were isolated with the EasySep CD4+ T cell isolation kit. Convalescent patients had PCR-confirmed SARS-CoV-2 infection between March and December 2020, before Alpha, Beta and Delta variants emerged in the United States. Half of the culture medium was replaced with fresh IL-2-containing medium on days 3 and 7. Unless noted otherwise, every peptide stimulation condition was grown in triplicate wells. Using Ficoll-Paque Plus gradient centrifugation, PBMC were separated from whole blood and then either used fresh or cryopreserved at -140C. The QIAamp micro DNA kit was used to extract genomic DNA from the cultured CD4+ T cells. The sample originates from a study of vaccination effects on CD4 cells after COVID-19 (dated by TCRdb to the early 2020s). In the study overall: To identify antigen-specific CD4+ T cell clonotypes by their expansion, the ViraFEST assay first stimulated PBMC with viral peptide pools and then applied TCR sequencing. Participants received two doses of either the BNT162b2 or the mRNA-1273 mRNA SARS-CoV-2 vaccine. Pre-vaccine samples were collected from two convalescent patients 16 days and one week before the first dose, corresponding to 142 and 148 days after COVID-19 diagnosis. Two million PBMC per well were cultured with approximately 10 ug/ml peptides in IMDM containing approximately 4.7% human AB serum, about 9 IU/ml IL-2 and gentamicin. The study compared SARS-CoV-2 spike-specific CD4+ TCR repertoires before and after mRNA vaccination in COVID-19 convalescent patients and infection-naive vaccine recipients. Altogether, around 11 COVID-19 convalescent patients and several SARS-CoV-2-naive healthy vaccine recipients made up the full study. Cultures from other donors in the study were sequenced using the Oncomine TCR Beta short-read assay on an Illumina iSeq 100.

Study-level results and caveats: Clones induced by infection and clones induced by vaccination both contracted markedly at late timepoints after vaccination, which fits with T cell responses waning over time. Among convalescent patients, the spike-reactive repertoire after vaccination was made up mainly of new vaccine-induced clones that were largely distinct from the clones induced by infection. The study was limited by a small number of convalescent patients and lacked early post-infection timepoints.

Trimming costs V 2 bases and J 0 bases, and their ends lie 8 bases apart. Taken from cysteine to phenylalanine, the CDR3 has 15 residues. Kept here is only the CDR3 DNA, which spans 45 bases and is read in frame from base 1. CDR1 and CDR2, per the germline V gene, are MNHEY and SVGAGI. Library generation was performed with the immunoSEQ multiplex PCR assay. DNA from the CD4+ T cells that had been cultured and isolated underwent TCR beta CDR3 sequencing. In the original analysis: Non-productive TCR sequences were discarded, and reads were trimmed to the CDR3 region, with only CDR3s of 7 or more amino acids retained. Antigen-specific clonotypes were identified using the MANAFEST web app by comparison of expansion in peptide wells against reference cultures. Positive clones required FDR<0.05 expansion versus reference and all other wells, odds ratio above 5, and frequency above 0.1% in two replicate wells. Clonotypes significantly expanded in SARS-CoV-2 spike wells and in at least one common cold coronavirus spike condition were defined as cross-reactive. Using the stringdist R package, CDR3 similarity was measured by Levenshtein distance, and unrooted trees were constructed with ape in R 3.6.1. This is the immuneACCESS table as TCRdb keeps it, with only in-frame sequences that have V and J called. A part of the clones is gone; compared with another copy, unresolved V genes explain less than half, and the rest is unexplained. V and J calls and clone size are copied from that table; D and trimming were computed from the DNA. The sample yields approximately 45,000 clones; 60% to 80% were counted once. The top ten hold around 7.9% of the sample.

The clonotype originates from a human donor who had a prior SARS-CoV-2 infection. The chain is made from TRBV6-5 and TRBJ2-1; TRBD2 could be the D gene, as 5 bases match. Sample: CD4+ T cells from PBMCs cultured without peptide, taken before COVID-19 vaccination. The CDR3 reads as follows: CASSYSGSSYNEQFF. The nucleotides read TGTGCCAGCAGTTACAGTGGGAGCTCCTACAATGAGCAGTTCTTC.